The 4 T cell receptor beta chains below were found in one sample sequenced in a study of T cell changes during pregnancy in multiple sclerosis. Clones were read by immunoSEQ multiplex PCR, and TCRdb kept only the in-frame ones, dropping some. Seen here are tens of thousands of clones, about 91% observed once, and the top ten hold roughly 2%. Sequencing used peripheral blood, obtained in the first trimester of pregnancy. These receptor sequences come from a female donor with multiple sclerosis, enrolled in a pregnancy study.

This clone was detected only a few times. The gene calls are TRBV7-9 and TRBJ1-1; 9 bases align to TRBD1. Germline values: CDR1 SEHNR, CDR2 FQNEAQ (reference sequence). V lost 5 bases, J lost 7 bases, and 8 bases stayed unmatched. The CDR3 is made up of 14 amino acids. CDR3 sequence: CASSPRTGEDEAFF. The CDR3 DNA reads TGTGCCAGCAGCCCGAGGACAGGGGAGGATGAAGCTTTCTTT.

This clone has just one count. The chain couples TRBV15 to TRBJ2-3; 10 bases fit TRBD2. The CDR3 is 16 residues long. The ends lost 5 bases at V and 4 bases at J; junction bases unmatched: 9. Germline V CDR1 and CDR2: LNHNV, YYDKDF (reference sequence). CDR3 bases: TGTGCCACCAGCGAGAAGTCTAGCGGGAGTTCAGATACGCAGTATTTT. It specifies CATSEKSSGSSDTQYF.

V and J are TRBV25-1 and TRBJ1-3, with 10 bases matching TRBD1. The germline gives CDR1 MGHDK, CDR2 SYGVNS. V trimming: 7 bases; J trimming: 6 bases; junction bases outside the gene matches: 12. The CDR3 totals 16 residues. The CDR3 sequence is CASTSASGTGVNTIYF. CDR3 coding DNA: TGTGCCAGCACCTCGGCCTCCGGGACAGGGGTAAACACCATATATTTT.

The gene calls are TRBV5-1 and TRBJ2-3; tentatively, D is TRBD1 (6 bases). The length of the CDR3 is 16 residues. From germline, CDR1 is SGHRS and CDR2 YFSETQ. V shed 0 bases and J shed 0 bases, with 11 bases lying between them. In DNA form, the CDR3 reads TGCGCCAGCAGCTTGGAGGGACATATTAGCACAGATACGCAGTATTTT. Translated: CASSLEGHISTDTQYF.